This T cell receptor beta chain emerged from a study of shared clonotypes between healthy human individuals. Deep was the level used in running the assay. Sequenced by immunoSEQ multiplex PCR; TCRdb stores in-frame clones only, minus some. Of about 710,000 clones listed, around four fifths are singletons. Trimming took off 5 bases at V and 0 bases at J, with 11 bases between the two ends. CDR1 MDHEN and CDR2 SYDVKM come from the germline V gene. This CDR3 is 15 amino acids long. Naive CD45RA+ and memory CD45RA-negative subsets were split from CD4+ cells. V and J are TRBV28 and TRBJ1-3; no clear D gene. Sequencing was performed on memory CD4+ T cells sorted from blood. As to subset: CD45RA-negative fraction. The sequence came from a woman in her twenties or thirties in good health. The CDR3 spells CASSPWVNSGNTIYF. The DNA for the CDR3 is TGTGCCAGCAGTCCATGGGTGAACTCTGGAAACACCATATATTTT. The variable domain in full, with the rest retrieved from reference TRBV28 and TRBJ1-3, is DVKVTQSSRYLVKRTGEKVFLECVQDMDHENMFWYRQDPGLGLRLIYFSYDVKMKEKGDIPEGYSVSREKKERFSLILESASTNQTSMYLCASSPWVNSGNTIYFGEGSWLTVV.